Reported below is one T cell receptor (beta chain). This sample was taken from a study of Ad26.COV2.S vaccination and SARS-CoV-2 variants. Across the whole study: Once or twice, 56 days apart, Ad26.COV2.S was delivered intramuscularly.

V was trimmed by 2 bases and J by 4 bases, leaving 14 bases between them. The CDR3 spans 15 residues. Germline V CDR1 and CDR2: KGHSH, LQKENI. Noted treatment: 15 to 20 received Ad26.COV2.S at low or high dose, single or two shots; roughly 5 received placebo; per-sample allocation not given. Specimens were obtained on day 63 following the first vaccine or placebo injection. This Boston cohort included adults aged 18-55 years. It was Wuhan-strain SARS-CoV-2 spike that the Ad26 vaccine vector expressed. TCRdb keeps only in-frame clones here, not all; method: immunoSEQ multiplex PCR. The table includes fewer than 400,000 clones, 85% detected once.

This rearrangement joins TRBV18 to TRBJ1-2; D is unresolved. The sample in question was peripheral blood, obtained in a trial of Ad26.COV2.S vaccine versus placebo. This clonotype originated in a person between 18 and 65 years old who received the Ad26.COV2.S COVID-19 vaccine or a placebo. CDR3 residues: CASSPLHGEGYGYTF. In nucleotides, the CDR3 is TGTGCCAGCTCACCATTGCATGGAGAAGGCTATGGCTACACCTTC.